This section outlines one T cell receptor beta chain sequence together with its context. Its antigen is currently unknown. The data are from a study of T cell responses to AZD1222 COVID-19 vaccine. General study results and limits: The study found vaccine-associated CD4 TCRs spanning spike, dominant at 160-218 and 743-854. Baseline serology detected seropositivity in only six AZD1222 recipients. Nearly half of unique spike-specific TCRs reportedly avoided B.1.351 and B.1.1.7 mutated regions.

This CDR3 comprises 14 residues. Trimming took 7 bases from V and 9 from J; bases not matched to a gene: 15. CDR1 is MNHEY, CDR2 SVGAGI, per germline. Data came from immunoSEQ multiplex PCR; TCRdb stores just in-frame clones and leaves some out. The data show about 88,000 clones, under 95% seen once. Sequenced material: peripheral blood, taken on day 0 of MenACWY control vaccination. The chain joins TRBV6-5 to TRBJ2-7; 7 bases map to TRBD1. The TCR was taken from an adult in good health. In DNA form, the CDR3 reads TGTGCCAGCAAAGGAGACAGGGCCGTCACGGGGCAGTACTTC. Translated: CASKGDRAVTGQYF.